This T cell receptor beta chain was identified during a study of T cell repertoires in cytomegalovirus infection. Findings of the study overall: CMV carriers having the relevant HLA were flagged by cumulative public TCR beta family frequency.

TCRdb re-derived calls from the reads in MiXCR, one entry per CDR3 protein. The sample holds around 180,000 distinct CDR3 sequences; roughly 20% are singletons and the top ten take around 3.1%. Note on this clonotype: The target antigen is unknown.

Trimming cost V 7 bases and J 5 bases, with 6 bases left between them. The CDR3 sequence is 10 residues long. CDR1 and CDR2 (germline): SQVTM, ANQGSEA. The V call is TRBV29-1, the J call TRBJ2-4; D gene uncertain. This TCR was sampled from a human donor in good health (CMV status not recorded). Some clones in this sample may be carry-over from other donors' samples. Sequenced input: PBMCs. For the CDR3, the DNA is TGCAGCGCCCAGGAAAACATTCAGTACTTC. It codes for CSAQENIQYF.